Following are 32 T cell receptor beta chains from one sample sequenced in a study of blood T cell repertoires in COVID-19. The assay was immunoSEQ multiplex PCR, and TCRdb's table has in-frame clones only and misses some. The profile shows fewer than 300,000 clones, around nine tenths of them singletons. The sequenced sample was PBMCs or T cells enriched from blood (not recorded which). The receptors were gathered from a woman aged 25 to 45 who had recovered from COVID-19.

This clone was found once. The chain has TRBV11-2 and TRBJ2-7; D not resolved. With 8 bases removed from V and 3 bases from J, the gap between germline ends came to 8 bases. Germline V lookup: CDR1 SGHAT, CDR2 FQNNGV. The CDR3 runs 11 residues. The CDR3 bases are TGTGCCAGCTCCGAGCTCTACGAGCAGTACTTC. Translated, it gives CASSELYEQYF.

This clone has a single count. J is TRBJ1-2 and V is TRBV18; 7 bases align to TRBD1. J lost 5 bases, V lost 0 bases, and 9 bases had no gene match. Germline lookup yields CDR1 KGHSH and CDR2 LQKENI. This CDR3 has 16 residues. The CDR3 loop is CASSPPTGVNSYGYTF. DNA for the CDR3: TGTGCCAGCTCACCACCAACAGGGGTGAATTCTTATGGCTACACCTTC.

V gene TRBV28 combines with J gene TRBJ2-2, with D possibly matching TRBD1 (5 bases). The CDR3 is made up of 14 amino acids. Trimming took 6 bases from V and 3 from J, leaving 11 bases between them. Germline CDR1 and CDR2: MDHEN and SYDVKM. The CDR3: CASSLTVHTGELFF. The CDR3 DNA reads TGTGCCAGCAGCCTGACAGTCCACACCGGGGAGCTGTTTTTT.

This chain joins TRBV5-1 and TRBJ2-7; the D gene is possibly TRBD1 (6 bases). V dropped 4 bases and J dropped 6 bases, with 14 bases sitting between them. Germline lookup yields CDR1 SGHRS and CDR2 YFSETQ. The CDR3 covers 13 residues. The CDR3 coding sequence is TGCGCCAGCAGCCTAAAACAGGGAAGCGAGCAGTACTTC. Its protein is CASSLKQGSEQYF.

V usage is TRBV11-1 and J usage is TRBJ2-7, with 9 bases matching TRBD1. This CDR3 contains 16 residues. Germline CDR1 SGHAT, CDR2 FQDESV (reference sequence). Losses at the gene ends were 4 bases for V and 1 base for J; bases not matched to a gene: 8. The CDR3 bases are TGTGCCAGCAGCTCCCCCGGGACAGGGATTTCCTACGAGCAGTACTTC. It is translated as CASSSPGTGISYEQYF.

The CDR3: CSVRQGQGVGEQYF. As DNA, the CDR3 is TGCAGCGTCCGACAGGGACAGGGTGTTGGAGAGCAGTACTTC. V and J are TRBV29-1 and TRBJ2-7; 9 nucleotides line up with TRBD1. The junction had 13 bases not matched to a gene; V was cut back by 6 bases and J by 7 bases. The CDR3 is made up of 14 amino acids. CDR1 is SQVTM and CDR2 is ANQGSEA in the germline V gene.

The chain couples TRBV18 to TRBJ1-4; perhaps TRBD1 as D (6 bases). From germline, CDR1 is KGHSH and CDR2 LQKENI. Trimming removed 2 bases from V and 3 bases from J, with 10 bases in between. This CDR3 has 15 residues. The CDR3 spells CASSPYRAPNEKLFF. The CDR3 nucleotides read TGTGCCAGCTCACCATACAGGGCACCTAATGAAAAACTGTTTTTT.

The chain couples TRBV20-1 to TRBJ1-5; D ambiguous. Trimming left V 3 bases short and J 0 bases short, with 12 bases between. Germline CDR1 and CDR2: DFQATT and SNEGSKA (reference sequence). This CDR3 has 15 amino acids. CDR3: CSASPPYNSNQPQHF. The DNA for the CDR3 is TGCAGTGCTAGTCCTCCTTACAATAGCAATCAGCCCCAGCATTTT.

The rearrangement uses TRBV10-3 and TRBJ2-7; the D gene could be TRBD1 or TRBD2 (6 bases each). This CDR3 has 13 residues. The germline V gene encodes CDR1 ENHRY and CDR2 SYGVKD. The CDR3 DNA is TGTGCAATCGGGAGACAGGACTCCTACGAGCAGTACTTC. Translated: CAIGRQDSYEQYF.

This chain links TRBV12-2 with TRBJ2-1; the table's D gene call, TRBD2, was not cross checked with the DNA. TRBV12-2 is deemed a pseudogene. The CDR3 length is 16 residues. The CDR3, as DNA: TGTGCAAGTCGCTCCCCCCGGGCGGGGCGGTACAATGAGCAGTTCTTC. This encodes CASRSPRAGRYNEQFF.

This rearrangement joins TRBV5-6 to TRBJ1-2; 7 nucleotides agree with TRBD1. V lost 5 bases and J lost 2; bases outside the gene matches: 6. The CDR3 is 14 amino acids. CDR1 SGHDT and CDR2 YYEEEE come from the germline V gene. For the CDR3, the DNA is TGTGCCAGCAGAAGGGGACAGCTAAACTATGGCTACACCTTC. Residues: CASRRGQLNYGYTF.

The chain uses TRBV19 and TRBJ2-7; the D gene is possibly TRBD1 (5 bases). The germline gives CDR1 LNHDA, CDR2 SQIVND (reference sequence). Trimming cost V 6 bases and J 7 bases, with 16 bases left between them. The CDR3 extends over 13 amino acids. In DNA form, the CDR3 reads TGTGCCAGTAGCACCACAGGAGATGAGGAGCAGTACTTC. This sequence encodes CASSTTGDEEQYF.

Regarding this clone: The junction departs from the called germline gene at one end, perhaps through a read error. The chain employs TRBV19 and TRBJ1-6; tentatively, D is TRBD1 (5 bases). From germline, CDR1 is LNHDA and CDR2 SQIVND (reference sequence). The CDR3 runs to 16 residues. CDR3 sequence reads: CASSNPGGSYNSPLHF. CDR3 DNA: TGTGCCAGCAGTAACCCCGGGGGTTCCTATAATTCACCCCTCCACTTT.

J is TRBJ1-3 and V is TRBV20-1, with 8 bases lining up with TRBD1. The V gene's germline CDR1 is DFQATT and CDR2 SNEGSKA (reference sequence). The CDR3 has 14 residues. V gave up 4 bases and J gave up 8 bases; unmatched junction bases: 10. CDR3 protein: CSATDRGAGDTIYF. In DNA form, the CDR3 reads TGCAGTGCTACTGACAGGGGCGCCGGGGACACCATATATTTT.

The V call is TRBV19, the J call TRBJ1-5; the match to TRBD1 covers 8 bases. V lost 2 bases and J lost 3; bases outside the gene matches: 15. CDR1 and CDR2 (germline): LNHDA, SQIVND (reference sequence). The CDR3 runs 19 residues. CDR3 amino acids: CASSIPRDRHGTLNQPQHF. The CDR3 nucleotides read TGTGCCAGTAGTATACCCCGGGACAGGCATGGGACCCTCAATCAGCCCCAGCATTTT. Full variable domain (rest looked up from reference TRBV19 and TRBJ1-5): DGGITQSPKYLFRKEGQNVTLSCEQNLNHDAMYWYRQDPGQGLRLIYYSQIVNDFQKGDIAEGYSVSREKKESFPLTVTSAQKNPTAFYLCASSIPRDRHGTLNQPQHFGDGTRLSIL.

This chain joins TRBV3-1 (or the pseudogene TRBV3-2) and TRBJ1-1; D remains unclear. The V gene's germline CDR1 is LGHDT and CDR2 YNNKEL (reference sequence). V lost 3 bases and J lost 7, with 9 bases in between. This CDR3 is 12 amino acids long. The CDR3 sequence is CASSHVADEAFF. CDR3 bases: TGTGCCAGCAGCCATGTGGCAGATGAAGCTTTCTTT.

V gene TRBV6-5 combines with J gene TRBJ1-2; the D is unclear. The CDR3 spans 13 residues. The germline V gene has CDR1 MNHEY and CDR2 SVGAGI. V was cut by 0 bases and J by 7 bases, with 9 bases left in between. In DNA form, the CDR3 reads TGTGCCAGCAGTTACTCTGAGAGGGTTGGCTACACCTTC. Its protein product is CASSYSERVGYTF.

This chain connects TRBV9 to TRBJ2-1; 10 bases agree with TRBD1. The germline V gene encodes CDR1 SGDLS and CDR2 YYNGEE. CDR3 size: 14 residues. The junction had 5 bases not matched to a gene; V was cut back by 5 bases and J by 6 bases. CDR3 DNA sequence: TGTGCCAGCAGTGGACAGGGGGAGCCCAATGAGCAGTTCTTC. Amino acid sequence: CASSGQGEPNEQFF.

The J gene is TRBJ1-4, the V gene TRBV28; D is unresolved. This CDR3 comprises 16 residues. The germline V gene has CDR1 MDHEN and CDR2 SYDVKM. V was trimmed by 3 bases and J by 1 base, leaving 12 bases between them. CDR3 protein: CASSLGVYKTNEKLFF. CDR3 bases: TGTGCCAGCAGTTTGGGAGTCTATAAAACTAATGAAAAACTGTTTTTT.

The chain couples TRBV18 to TRBJ1-2; D might be TRBD1 (5 bases). V lost 0 bases to trimming and J lost 5 bases, with 7 bases between them. This CDR3 has 13 residues. From germline, CDR1 is KGHSH and CDR2 LQKENI. The CDR3: CASSPPAGYGYTF. The CDR3 DNA sequence: TGTGCCAGCTCACCACCGGCAGGGTATGGCTACACCTTC.

This chain links TRBV10-2 with TRBJ1-3; 7 bases align to TRBD1. Unmatched junction bases numbered 5, after V lost 6 bases and J lost 0 bases. Germline CDR1 is WSHSY and CDR2 is SAAADI. This CDR3 spans 15 amino acids. CDR3 DNA sequence: TGCGCCAGCAGACTCGGGACAGCCTCTGGAAACACCATATATTTT. Its translation is CASRLGTASGNTIYF.

The chain carries TRBV2 and TRBJ2-4; 8 nucleotides line up with TRBD1. The CDR3 covers 18 residues. Losses at the gene ends were 1 base for V and 1 base for J; bases not matched to a gene: 9. Germline V gene lookup returns CDR1 SNHLY and CDR2 FYNNEI. This CDR3 reads CASSEVSGGGGAKNIQYF. Here the CDR3 DNA reads TGTGCCAGCAGTGAAGTTTCAGGGGGCGGCGGGGCCAAAAACATTCAGTACTTC.

The chain is built from TRBV6-4 and TRBJ2-5; TRBD2 might be the D (5 bases). Looked up from germline, CDR1 is MRHNA and CDR2 is SNTAGT. V was pared by 5 bases and J by 9 bases, with 16 bases between. The CDR3 loop spans 13 amino acids. CDR3 region: CASSPRPRESQYF. CDR3 DNA: TGTGCCAGCAGTCCTCGACCGAGGGAGTCCCAGTACTTC.

This chain uses TRBV19 with TRBJ2-7; tentatively, D is TRBD2 (6 bases). V lost 5 bases and J 5 bases, leaving 16 bases between the germline ends. This CDR3 is built from 14 residues. Per the germline V gene, CDR1 is LNHDA and CDR2 is SQIVND (reference sequence). The DNA of the CDR3 is TGTGCCAGTAGTCAGACTAGTCTAGTCGACGAGCAGTACTTC. Its translation: CASSQTSLVDEQYF.

A single count supports this clone. The DNA for the CDR3 is TGTGCCAGCAGCTTAGAGCGGGGCCTCAAGGGGACAAATGAGCAGTTCTTC. Protein: CASSLERGLKGTNEQFF. The rearrangement uses TRBV7-9 and TRBJ2-1, with D possibly being TRBD2 (7 bases). The CDR3 has 17 amino acids. The germline V gene has CDR1 SEHNR and CDR2 FQNEAQ (reference sequence). Trimming left V 1 base short and J 7 bases short, with 20 bases between. Full variable domain (outside the CDR3, taken from reference TRBV7-9 and TRBJ2-1): DTGVSQNPRHKITKRGQNVTFRCDPISEHNRLYWYRQTLGQGPEFLTYFQNEAQLEKSRLLSDRFSAERPKGSFSTLEIQRTEQGDSAMYLCASSLERGLKGTNEQFFGPGTRLTVL.

V and J are TRBV3-1 (or the pseudogene TRBV3-2) and TRBJ1-5; maybe TRBD1 (6 bases). This CDR3 is 15 amino acids long. The V gene's germline CDR1 is LGHDT and CDR2 YNNKEL (reference sequence). V lost 2 bases, J lost 4 bases, and 12 bases lay in between. CDR3 loop: CASSQNQGTNQPQHF. Here the CDR3 DNA reads TGTGCCAGCAGCCAAAACCAGGGGACAAATCAGCCCCAGCATTTT.

This chain links TRBV29-1 with TRBJ2-1; D is uncertain. Looked up from germline, CDR1 is SQVTM and CDR2 is ANQGSEA. This CDR3 is 14 amino acids long. The V gene lost 4 bases and the J gene lost 6 bases, with 16 bases spanning the gap. The CDR3 coding sequence is TGCAGCGTTGTGAGACTTGGGTCGGGCAATGAGCAGTTCTTC. It encodes CSVVRLGSGNEQFF.

The chain has TRBV30 and TRBJ1-5, with D possibly matching TRBD1 (5 bases). CDR1 is GTSNPN and CDR2 is SVGIG in the germline V gene (reference sequence). Trimming removed 0 bases from V and 4 bases from J, with 16 bases in between. The CDR3 is 16 amino acids. The CDR3 sequence is CAWSVQQGLLNQPQHF. CDR3 coding DNA: TGTGCCTGGAGTGTACAGCAGGGTCTACTAAATCAGCCCCAGCATTTT.

This clone has a single count. The V and J genes are TRBV4-3 and TRBJ2-5; TRBD2 matches at 9 bases. The length of the CDR3 is 19 residues. In germline, CDR1 is LGHNA, CDR2 YSLEER. J gave up 4 bases and V 3 bases, and 18 bases lay outside the gene matches. The CDR3 reads CASSQRGPNSGSRLETQYF. CDR3 DNA: TGCGCCAGCAGCCAGAGGGGACCCAATAGCGGGAGCAGGTTAGAGACCCAGTACTTC.

This clone was seen once. CDR3 bases: TGTGCCAGCAGTTTAATGGGGACAGGAGGGAATCAGCCCCAGCATTTT. Protein product: CASSLMGTGGNQPQHF. The chain uses TRBV27 and TRBJ1-5; 8 bases map to TRBD1. After removal of 2 bases from V and 4 bases from J, the junction contained 7 bases not matched to a gene. CDR3 size: 16 residues. The germline V gene encodes CDR1 MNHEY and CDR2 SMNVEV (reference sequence).

This chain uses TRBV9 with TRBJ2-1; 7 bases align to TRBD2. CDR1 is SGDLS, CDR2 YYNGEE, per germline. CDR3 length: 16 amino acids. V lost 0 bases to trimming and J lost 3 bases; unmatched junction nucleotides: 6. The DNA of the CDR3 is TGTGCCAGCAGCGTAGGGGCTAGCGGCCTCTACAATGAGCAGTTCTTC. Its translation: CASSVGASGLYNEQFF.

This chain links TRBV5-6 with TRBJ2-1; D perhaps matches TRBD1 (6 bases). V lost 0 bases to trimming and J lost 5 bases, with 15 bases between them. Germline assignment: CDR1 SGHDT and CDR2 YYEEEE. CDR3 length: 16 amino acids. CDR3 sequence (DNA): TGTGCCAGCAGCTTGGTAGGGGGAAGGATCCACAATGAGCAGTTCTTC. Translating it yields CASSLVGGRIHNEQFF. Looking up the rest from reference TRBV5-6 and TRBJ2-1 gives the full variable domain: DAGVTQSPTHLIKTRGQQVTLRCSPKSGHDTVSWYQQALGQGPQFIFQYYEEEERQRGNFPDRFSGHQFPNYSSELNVNALLLGDSALYLCASSLVGGRIHNEQFFGPGTRLTVL.